Shown below are 28 T cell receptor beta chains from a single sample sequenced in a study of CD8 T cells in ankylosing spondylitis. Each CDR3 protein is one row after TCRdb ran MiXCR on the 5' RACE reads. The sample holds about 150,000 distinct CDR3 sequences, 40% to 50% seen once. The sequenced sample consisted of synovial fluid, either unsorted or a sorted T cell fraction (not recorded which). These receptors originate from a male donor with ankylosing spondylitis.

This clonotype was counted only a few times. This sequence joins TRBV7-9 and TRBJ1-5, with a possible D match to TRBD1 (6 bases). The CDR3 spans 17 residues. V dropped 4 bases and J dropped 6 bases, with 22 bases sitting between them. The germline V gene encodes CDR1 SEHNR and CDR2 FQNEAQ (reference sequence). The CDR3 reads CASSSTPPGERGQPQHF. The CDR3 bases are TGTGCCAGCAGCTCCACCCCCCCAGGGGAGAGGGGTCAGCCCCAGCATTTT.

There are many counts of this clonotype. This rearrangement joins TRBV20-1 to TRBJ1-1; D possibly corresponds to TRBD1 (5 bases). CDR1 DFQATT and CDR2 SNEGSKA come from the germline V gene (reference sequence). Trimming removed 6 bases from V and 8 bases from J, with 13 bases in between. The CDR3 consists of 11 residues. The CDR3: CSATTAAEAFF. CDR3 in DNA: TGCAGTGCGACGACAGCCGCCGAAGCTTTCTTT.

The genes are TRBV5-1 and TRBJ1-6; D remains unclear. Germline V CDR1 and CDR2: SGHRS, YFSETQ. The V end was cut by 3 bases, the J end by 0 bases, with 13 bases between. This CDR3 comprises 17 residues. The CDR3 region is CASSSRGPSSYNSPLHF. CDR3 in DNA: TGCGCCAGCAGCTCCCGAGGCCCCAGCTCCTATAATTCACCCCTCCACTTT. The full variable domain, with the rest looked up from reference TRBV5-1 and TRBJ1-6, is KAGVTQTPRYLIKTRGQQVTLSCSPISGHRSVSWYQQTPGQGLQFLFEYFSETQRNKGNFPGRFSGRQFSNSRSEMNVSTLELGDSALYLCASSSRGPSSYNSPLHFGNGTRLTVT.

The gene calls are TRBV12-3 or TRBV12-4 and TRBJ2-7; D is ambiguous. This CDR3 is 18 amino acids long. V shed 3 bases and J shed 0 bases, with 21 bases lying between them. CDR3 in DNA: TGTGCCAGCAGTTTGGCCCCTCCGCTCTTCCCAAGCTCCTACGAGCAGTACTTC. Its translation: CASSLAPPLFPSSYEQYF.

In this sample, this clonotype turned up many times. The chain employs TRBV28 and TRBJ2-7; the D gene could be TRBD1 or TRBD2 (5 bases each). The CDR3 contains 11 residues. Germline values: CDR1 MDHEN, CDR2 SYDVKM. V lost 10 bases and J 3 bases, leaving 10 bases between the germline ends. The CDR3 reads CATGTDYEQYF. CDR3 sequence (DNA): TGTGCCACCGGGACCGACTACGAGCAGTACTTC.

This chain links TRBV27 with TRBJ1-5; D is unclear. The CDR3 totals 13 residues. V shed 5 bases and J shed 5 bases, with 10 bases lying between them. Germline V gene lookup returns CDR1 MNHEY and CDR2 SMNVEV (reference sequence). The CDR3 here is CASSIWADQPQHF. The CDR3 DNA is TGTGCCAGCAGTATATGGGCAGATCAGCCCCAGCATTTT.

As DNA, the CDR3 is TGTGCCAGCAGCTTAGACGACAGTGGGAATGAAAAACTGTTTTTT. This gives the protein CASSLDDSGNEKLFF. The rearrangement uses TRBV11-2 and TRBJ1-4, with D tentatively TRBD1 (5 bases). The CDR3 covers 15 residues. CDR1 and CDR2 from the germline V gene are SGHAT and FQNNGV. V was clipped by 0 bases and J by 5 bases, with 10 bases between them.

A few counts support this clonotype. The gene calls are TRBV27 and TRBJ2-1; 13 positions match TRBD2. Trimming removed 3 bases from V and 3 bases from J; junction bases left unmatched: 17. CDR1 and CDR2 (germline): MNHEY, SMNVEV (reference sequence). CDR3 length equals 21 residues. The CDR3 nucleotides are TGTGCCAGCAGTTTGATCCCTGGACTAGCGGGAGACCTAGCCAGCTACAATGAGCAGTTCTTC. It translates to CASSLIPGLAGDLASYNEQFF.

This clonotype appeared many times. This chain links TRBV7-8 with TRBJ2-7, with 12 bases lining up with TRBD2. The CDR3 totals 15 residues. Per germline, CDR1 SGHVS and CDR2 FQNEAQ. The J segment lost 3 bases and the V segment lost 5 bases, leaving 5 bases of the junction unmatched. The CDR3 nucleotides read TGTGCCAGCAGCCAAAGGACTAGCGGGAACTACGAGCAGTACTTC. It codes for CASSQRTSGNYEQYF.

DNA of the CDR3: TGTGCCAGCAGCTTGGTGGTACTCGGGTATGGCCTAGCCAAAAACATTCAGTACTTC. Residues: CASSLVVLGYGLAKNIQYF. The chain couples TRBV5-4 to TRBJ2-4; D ambiguous. The CDR3 extends over 19 amino acids. Between the trimmed V and J ends, which lost 0 bases and 0 bases, there was a span of 19 bases. Germline V gene sequence: CDR1 SGHNT, CDR2 YYREEE (reference sequence).

The chain is built from TRBV6-5 and TRBJ2-2; tentatively, D is TRBD1 (6 bases). Trimming cost V 0 bases and J 7 bases, with 18 bases left between them. In germline, CDR1 is MNHEY, CDR2 SVGAGI. The CDR3 has 17 amino acids. The DNA of the CDR3 is TGTGCCAGCAGTTACTCGAGGGGGAAACAGCTGGGCGGGGAGCTGTTTTTT. As protein: CASSYSRGKQLGGELFF.

The chain links TRBV30 to TRBJ1-1, with 8 nucleotides matching TRBD1. Per germline, CDR1 GTSNPN and CDR2 SVGIG (reference sequence). The CDR3 loop spans 15 amino acids. V gave up 1 base and J gave up 4 bases; unmatched junction bases: 8. The CDR3 region is CAWSAWTGKRTEAFF. The DNA of the CDR3 is TGTGCCTGGAGTGCATGGACAGGGAAACGCACTGAAGCTTTCTTT. Supplemented by reference TRBV30 and TRBJ1-1, the full variable domain reads SQTIHQWPATLVQPVGSPLSLECTVEGTSNPNLYWYRQAAGRGLQLLFYSVGIGQISSEVPQNLSASRPQDRQFILSSKKLLLSDSGFYLCAWSAWTGKRTEAFFGQGTRLTVV.

The chain carries TRBV4-3 and TRBJ1-2, with D tentatively TRBD1 (5 bases). The CDR3 is 15 residues long. Germline V gene sequence: CDR1 LGHNA, CDR2 YSLEER. V was pared by 1 base and J by 5 bases, with 14 bases between. This CDR3 is CASSQVEGPGYGYTF. CDR3 bases: TGCGCCAGCAGCCAAGTTGAGGGGCCGGGTTATGGCTACACCTTC.

The V and J genes are TRBV6-5 and TRBJ2-1, with TRBD1 identical over 7 bases. This CDR3 region has 13 residues. Germline trimming cut 4 bases from V and 8 bases from J; bases unmatched to any gene: 5. Per the germline V gene, CDR1 is MNHEY and CDR2 is SVGAGI. The CDR3 nucleotides are TGTGCCAGCAGTTTACACAGGGGACATGAGCAGTTCTTC. It codes for CASSLHRGHEQFF.

The V gene is TRBV3-1, the J gene TRBJ2-1; 7 positions match TRBD2. Per the germline V gene, CDR1 is LGHDT and CDR2 is YNNKEL (reference sequence). Germline trimming cut 0 bases from V and 8 bases from J; bases unmatched to any gene: 19. The CDR3 is 19 residues long. CDR3 bases: TGTGCCAGCAGCCAAGAGGGCAGCCCGTGGCCCGTTGGGGGGGATGAGCAGTTCTTC. It codes for CASSQEGSPWPVGGDEQFF.

The chain recombines TRBV24-1 with TRBJ2-1; D is perhaps TRBD1 or TRBD2 (5 bases each). The CDR3 has 16 amino acids. Trimming left V 4 bases short and J 3 bases short, with 15 bases between. CDR1 and CDR2 from the germline V gene are KGHDR and SFDVKD. Here the CDR3 reads CATSDRDPAFYNEQFF. The CDR3 DNA follows: TGTGCCACCAGTGACCGGGACCCAGCTTTCTACAATGAGCAGTTCTTC.

The V call is TRBV28, the J call TRBJ2-1; 11 bases agree with TRBD2. This CDR3 is built from 17 residues. Germline CDR1 is MDHEN and CDR2 is SYDVKM. V gave up 2 bases and J gave up 4 bases; unmatched junction bases: 7. The CDR3 reads CASSLNSGLAEYNEQFF. CDR3 DNA sequence: TGTGCCAGCAGTTTAAACTCGGGACTAGCGGAGTACAATGAGCAGTTCTTC. The whole variable domain, filled in from reference TRBV28 and TRBJ2-1, reads DVKVTQSSRYLVKRTGEKVFLECVQDMDHENMFWYRQDPGLGLRLIYFSYDVKMKEKGDIPEGYSVSREKKERFSLILESASTNQTSMYLCASSLNSGLAEYNEQFFGPGTRLTVL.

This clonotype was seen only a few times. J is TRBJ2-1 and V is TRBV5-1; no definite D call. The CDR3 extends over 19 amino acids. The V gene lost 0 bases and the J gene lost 0 bases, with 19 bases spanning the gap. Germline CDR1 is SGHRS and CDR2 is YFSETQ. CDR3 in amino acids: CASSLGPGVNPSSYNEQFF. CDR3 sequence (DNA): TGCGCCAGCAGCTTGGGGCCGGGTGTAAATCCGAGCTCCTACAATGAGCAGTTCTTC.

The chain links TRBV15 to TRBJ2-1; 8 positions match TRBD2. The CDR3 sequence is 18 residues long. Germline CDR1 and CDR2: LNHNV and YYDKDF (reference sequence). The ends lost 1 base at V and 5 bases at J; junction bases unmatched: 13. The CDR3 nucleotides are TGTGCCACCAGCAGAGTTCCCGAGGGACTAGGGTTCGACAATGAGCAGTTCTTC. Translating it yields CATSRVPEGLGFDNEQFF.

This CDR3 is CSAVGQVKSPNYGYTF. CDR3 sequence (DNA): TGCAGCGCCGTGGGACAGGTCAAAAGCCCTAACTATGGCTACACCTTC. This chain uses TRBV29-1 with TRBJ1-2, with TRBD1 identical over 8 bases. The CDR3 loop spans 16 amino acids. The ends lost 7 bases at V and 0 bases at J; junction bases unmatched: 13. CDR1 is SQVTM, CDR2 ANQGSEA, per germline.

The rearrangement links TRBV20-1 to TRBJ2-4; no firm D call. V gave up 5 bases and J gave up 1 base, with 9 bases separating them. The CDR3 spans 13 residues. CDR1 DFQATT and CDR2 SNEGSKA come from the germline V gene (reference sequence). CDR3 protein: CSAHPGAKNIQYF. In DNA form, the CDR3 reads TGCAGTGCTCACCCCGGGGCCAAAAACATTCAGTACTTC.

V gene TRBV20-1 combines with J gene TRBJ2-1; D is ambiguous. The CDR3 length is 16 residues. CDR1 and CDR2 (germline): DFQATT, SNEGSKA (reference sequence). The ends were cut back, 5 bases at V and 1 base at J, with 18 bases in the middle. Here the CDR3 DNA reads TGCAGTGCTCACTACCAACAGTTCATTTCCTACAATGAGCAGTTCTTC. It encodes CSAHYQQFISYNEQFF.

The gene calls are TRBV6-2 or TRBV6-3 and TRBJ2-3; 16 positions match TRBD2. Germline V gives CDR1 MNHEY, CDR2 SVGEGT. This CDR3 comprises 17 residues. J was trimmed by 2 bases and V by 4 bases; bases with no gene match: 3. DNA for the CDR3: TGTGCCAGCAGTTCGGGACTAGCGGGAGGGCCCACAGATACGCAGTATTTT. This encodes CASSSGLAGGPTDTQYF.

This clonotype was seen repeatedly, ten times or more. The V gene is TRBV20-1, the J gene TRBJ2-1; 7 bases align to TRBD2. Germline V gene data show CDR1 as DFQATT and CDR2 as SNEGSKA (reference sequence). This CDR3 has 15 residues. Germline trimming cut 3 bases from V and 4 bases from J; bases unmatched to any gene: 9. The CDR3 region has the DNA TGCAGTGCTAGTACCCGGCTAGCGGTTTACAATGAGCAGTTCTTC. Translating gives CSASTRLAVYNEQFF.

This sequence joins TRBV6-1 and TRBJ1-2; 8 nucleotides line up with TRBD1. This CDR3 is built from 14 residues. V lost 5 bases and J lost 4; bases outside the gene matches: 6. The germline CDR1 and CDR2 sequences are MNHNS and SASEGT. The CDR3 protein is CASSLTGGGYGYTF. Here the CDR3 DNA reads TGTGCCAGCAGTCTAACAGGGGGAGGCTATGGCTACACCTTC.

This clonotype was recorded only once. The CDR3 DNA reads TGTGCCAGTAGAGGGACGAGGGGGACTGAAGCTTTCTTT. It is translated as CASRGTRGTEAFF. V and J are TRBV19 and TRBJ1-1; perhaps TRBD1 as D (6 bases). V was clipped by 6 bases and J by 5 bases, with 13 bases between them. Looked up from germline, CDR1 is LNHDA and CDR2 is SQIVND (reference sequence). The CDR3 is 13 residues long.

This clonotype came up many times. The chain couples TRBV7-9 to TRBJ2-1; a weak D match, TRBD2 (6 bases). CDR3 size: 16 residues. The germline CDR1 and CDR2 sequences are SEHNR and FQNEAQ (reference sequence). V lost 5 bases, J lost 7 bases, and 21 bases lay in between. CDR3 amino acids: CASSPLAGTDFNEQFF. In nucleotides, the CDR3 is TGTGCCAGCAGCCCCCTAGCCGGGACTGACTTTAATGAGCAGTTCTTC.

This clonotype was observed a handful of times. V gene TRBV4-2 combines with J gene TRBJ1-2, with D unclear. This CDR3 has 15 residues. Per germline, CDR1 LGHNA and CDR2 YNFKEQ. The V end lost 0 bases, the J end lost 4 bases, and 12 bases lay between the germline ends. DNA for the CDR3: TGTGCCAGCAGCCAAGATCTTGGACTGATCTATGGCTACACCTTC. It encodes CASSQDLGLIYGYTF.